This T cell receptor (beta chain) was documented in a study of blood T cell repertoires in COVID-19. Across the whole study: PBMCs, B-cell-depleted T cells, or T cells provided the cDNA or gDNA that made up the material.

Germline V CDR1 and CDR2: SGHAT, FQNNGV. The V end lost 0 bases, the J end lost 4 bases, and 10 bases lay between the germline ends. This CDR3 has 15 residues. Per the original data handling: Reference gene primer amplification yielded estimated nucleated cell counts. Clones were read by immunoSEQ multiplex PCR, and TCRdb kept only the in-frame ones, dropping some. D and trimming come from the DNA, and the V and J calls and clone size come from that table. The table has some 210,000 clones, more than 75% seen once. What was sequenced was peripheral blood. V is TRBV11-2 and J is TRBJ2-1; tentatively, D is TRBD1 (6 bases). The TCR sequence derives from a woman aged 35 to 49 with acute or convalescent COVID-19. CDR3 in amino acids: CASSLEGDKYNEQFF. The CDR3 region has the DNA TGTGCCAGCAGCTTAGAGGGGGACAAATACAATGAGCAGTTCTTC.